This TCR beta chain originates from a study of identical twins. Study findings and constraints: Cord blood's abundant beta clonotypes had fewer insertions, unlike memory repertoires. Conclusions were drawn cross-sectionally by statistical analysis, without following the same donors.

The CDR3 has 15 amino acids. With V trimmed by 5 bases and J by 1 base, 3 bases remained unmatched. Germline loops: CDR1 KGHDR, CDR2 SFDVKD. TCRdb re-called the 5' RACE reads with MiXCR, one entry per CDR3 protein. Among some 440,000 distinct CDR3 sequences listed, 24% were seen once. This clonotype was seen a handful of times. The antigen is not known. This same sample was also taken into another study, of T cells expressing NK-cell markers. As reported in that work: A range of about 1.0-7.0% of CD8+ T cells consisted of dominant NKG2C+ clonotypes in several donors. Also leading the CD3+CD56-NKG2C+ fraction in a handful of donors were these clonotypes.

This TCR was recovered from a woman younger than 35 in good health. The sequenced sample consisted of CD4+ T cells sorted from blood. The chain recombines TRBV24-1 with TRBJ2-2; 7 nucleotides agree with TRBD2. This chain's CDR3 is CATSAGGRNTGELFF. CDR3 in DNA: TGTGCCACCAGTGCGGGGGGAAGGAACACCGGGGAGCTGTTTTTT.